The source of this TCR beta chain is a study of blood T cell repertoires in COVID-19. About the study: Specimens from acute and convalescent COVID-19 originated in the United States, Italy and Spain. Nucleic acid was either cDNA or gDNA, and it came from T cells, B-cell-depleted T cells, or PBMCs.

This CDR3 has 13 amino acids. The V gene's germline CDR1 is SSHAT and CDR2 FNYEAQ (reference sequence). Comment on this clone: Relative to the germline gene, one junction end is altered; a read error may explain this.

As handled by the study authors: From reference gene primer amplification, estimates of nucleated cell counts were derived. Libraries were prepared by immunoSEQ multiplex PCR; TCRdb keeps only in-frame clonotypes and omits some of them. V and J calls and clone size are those listed in that table; D and trimming were worked out from the DNA. The repertoire holds approximately 75,000 clones, around 80% seen once, with around 13% in the top ten. The genes are TRBV7-7 and TRBJ2-7, with D possibly matching TRBD2 (6 bases). The sequencing sample was made of peripheral blood. The sequence was obtained from a man aged 45-65 years with COVID-19, enrolled during active disease. In DNA, the CDR3 is TGTGCTAGCAGCCCCTCGGGACTTTACGAGCAGTACTTC. The encoded protein is CASSPSGLYEQYF. Using reference TRBV7-7 and TRBJ2-7 for the parts outside the CDR3, the full variable domain is GAGVSQSPRYKVTKRGQDVTLRCDPISSHATLYWYQQALGQGPEFLTYFNYEAQPDKSGLPSDRFSAERPEGSISTLTIQRTEQRDSAMYRCASSPSGLYEQYFGPGTRLTVT.